This TCR beta chain came from a study of T cell responses to AZD1222 COVID-19 vaccine. Details on this clone: Its antigen remains unidentified.

The V gene's germline CDR1 is MDHEN and CDR2 SYDVKM. V dropped 8 bases and J dropped 4; count of bases not matched to a gene: 2. This CDR3 is built from 13 residues. TCRdb keeps only in-frame clones here, not all; method: immunoSEQ multiplex PCR. The sample has roughly 97,000 clones; approximately 88% are singletons. Study-level findings and limits: Spike as a whole was targeted by vaccine-associated CD4 TCRs, dominant at 160-218 and 743-854.

The receptor was derived from an adult in good health. The V gene is TRBV28, the J gene TRBJ2-4, with 10 bases aligning to TRBD2. Sequencing used peripheral blood, obtained on day 0 of AZD1222 vaccination. CDR3 residues: CASRLAGKNIQYF. In DNA, the CDR3 is TGTGCCAGCCGACTAGCGGGTAAAAACATTCAGTACTTC.